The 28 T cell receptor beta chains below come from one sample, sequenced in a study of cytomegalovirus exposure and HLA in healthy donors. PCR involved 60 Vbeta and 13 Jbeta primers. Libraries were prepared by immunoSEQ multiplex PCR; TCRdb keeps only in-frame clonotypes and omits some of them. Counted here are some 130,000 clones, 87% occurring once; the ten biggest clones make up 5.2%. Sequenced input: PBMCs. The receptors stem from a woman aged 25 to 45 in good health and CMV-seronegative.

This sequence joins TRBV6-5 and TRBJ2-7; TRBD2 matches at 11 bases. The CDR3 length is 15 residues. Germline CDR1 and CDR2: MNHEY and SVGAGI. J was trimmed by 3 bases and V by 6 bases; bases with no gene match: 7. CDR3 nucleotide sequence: TGTGCCAGCAGACCCGGGACTAGCGGAAGCTACGAGCAGTACTTC. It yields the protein CASRPGTSGSYEQYF.

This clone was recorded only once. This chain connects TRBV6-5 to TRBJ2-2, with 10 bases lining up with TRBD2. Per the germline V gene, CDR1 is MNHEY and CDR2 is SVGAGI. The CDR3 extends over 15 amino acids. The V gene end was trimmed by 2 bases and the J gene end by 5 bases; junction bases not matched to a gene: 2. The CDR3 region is CASSYRTSGTGELFF. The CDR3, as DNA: TGTGCCAGCAGTTACCGGACTAGCGGTACCGGGGAGCTGTTTTTT.

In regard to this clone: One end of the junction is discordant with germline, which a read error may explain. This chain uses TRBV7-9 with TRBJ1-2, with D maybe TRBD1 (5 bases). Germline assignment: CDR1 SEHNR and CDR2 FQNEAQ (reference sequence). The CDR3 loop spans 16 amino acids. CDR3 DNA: TGTTCCAGCAGCCCCCATACGGGGGGTTCGCTGGGGGGCTACACCTTC. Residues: CSSSPHTGGSLGGYTF.

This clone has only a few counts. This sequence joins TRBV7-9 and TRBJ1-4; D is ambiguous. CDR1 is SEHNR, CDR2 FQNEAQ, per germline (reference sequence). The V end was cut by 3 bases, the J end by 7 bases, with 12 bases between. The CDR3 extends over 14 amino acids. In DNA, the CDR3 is TGTGCCAGCAGCTTCCCCCGGGAGGGTGAAAAACTGTTTTTT. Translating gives CASSFPREGEKLFF.

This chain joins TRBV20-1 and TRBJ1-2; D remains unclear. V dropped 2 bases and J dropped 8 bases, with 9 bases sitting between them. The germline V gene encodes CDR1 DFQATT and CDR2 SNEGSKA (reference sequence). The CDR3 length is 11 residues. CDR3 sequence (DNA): TGCAGTGCTAGACGAGCTCGGGGCTACACCTTC. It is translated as CSARRARGYTF.

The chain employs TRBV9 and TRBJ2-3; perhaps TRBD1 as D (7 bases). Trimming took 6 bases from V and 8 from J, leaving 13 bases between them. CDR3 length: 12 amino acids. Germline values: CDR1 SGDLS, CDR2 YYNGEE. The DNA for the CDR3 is TGTGCCAGCATGGGCAGGGGGGTTACGCAGTATTTT. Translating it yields CASMGRGVTQYF. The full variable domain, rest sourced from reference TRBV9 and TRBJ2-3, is DSGVTQTPKHLITATGQRVTLRCSPRSGDLSVYWYQQSLDQGLQFLIQYYNGEERAKGNILERFSAQQFPDLHSELNLSSLELGDSALYFCASMGRGVTQYFGPGTRLTVL.

The CDR3 is CASSQEQQSWEQYF. The CDR3 region has the DNA TGTGCCAGCAGCCAAGAACAGCAGTCGTGGGAGCAGTACTTC. V and J are TRBV4-2 and TRBJ2-5; D is possibly TRBD2 (5 bases). V lost 0 bases, J lost 11 bases, and 16 bases lay in between. Germline loops: CDR1 LGHNA, CDR2 YNFKEQ. The CDR3 runs to 14 residues.

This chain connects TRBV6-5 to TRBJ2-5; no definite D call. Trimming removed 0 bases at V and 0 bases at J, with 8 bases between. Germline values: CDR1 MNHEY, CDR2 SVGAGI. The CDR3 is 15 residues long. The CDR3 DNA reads TGTGCCAGCAGTTACTCCACATGGTACCAAGAGACCCAGTACTTC. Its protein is CASSYSTWYQETQYF.

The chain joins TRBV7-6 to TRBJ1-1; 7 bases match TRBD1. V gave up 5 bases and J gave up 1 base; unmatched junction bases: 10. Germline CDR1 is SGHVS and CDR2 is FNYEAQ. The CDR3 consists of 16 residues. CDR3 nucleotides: TGTGCCAGCAGCAGCTCGACAGGGTACAGGAACACTGAAGCTTTCTTT. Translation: CASSSSTGYRNTEAFF.

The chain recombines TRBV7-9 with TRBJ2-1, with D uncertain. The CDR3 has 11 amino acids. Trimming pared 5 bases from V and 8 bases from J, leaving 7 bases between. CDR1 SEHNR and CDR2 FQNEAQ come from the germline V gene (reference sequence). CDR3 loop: CASSPAYEQFF. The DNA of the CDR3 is TGTGCCAGCAGCCCCGCGTATGAGCAGTTCTTC.

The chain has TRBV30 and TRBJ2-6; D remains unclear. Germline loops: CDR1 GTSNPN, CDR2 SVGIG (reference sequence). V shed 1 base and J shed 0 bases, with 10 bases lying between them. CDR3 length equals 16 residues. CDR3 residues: CAWSGRSPSGANVLTF. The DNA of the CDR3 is TGTGCCTGGAGTGGTCGCAGTCCCTCTGGGGCCAACGTCCTGACTTTC.

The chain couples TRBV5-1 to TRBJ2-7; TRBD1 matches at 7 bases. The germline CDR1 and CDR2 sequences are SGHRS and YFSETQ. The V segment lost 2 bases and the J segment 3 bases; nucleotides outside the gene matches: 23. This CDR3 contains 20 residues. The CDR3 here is CASSFSPFAASGTVFYEQYF. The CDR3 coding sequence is TGCGCCAGCAGCTTCAGCCCCTTTGCGGCTTCCGGGACAGTATTCTACGAGCAGTACTTC.

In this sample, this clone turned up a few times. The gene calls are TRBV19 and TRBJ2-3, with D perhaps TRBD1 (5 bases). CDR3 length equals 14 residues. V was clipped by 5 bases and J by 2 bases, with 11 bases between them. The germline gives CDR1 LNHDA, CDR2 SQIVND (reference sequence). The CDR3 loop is CASSDSLFTDTQYF. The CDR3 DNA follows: TGTGCCAGTAGTGACAGCCTATTCACAGATACGCAGTATTTT.

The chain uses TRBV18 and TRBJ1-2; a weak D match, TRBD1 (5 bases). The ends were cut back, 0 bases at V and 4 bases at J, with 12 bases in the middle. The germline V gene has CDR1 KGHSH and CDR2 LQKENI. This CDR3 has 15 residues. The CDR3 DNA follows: TGTGCCAGCTCACCACCATCAGGGTCTGGCTATGGCTACACCTTC. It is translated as CASSPPSGSGYGYTF.

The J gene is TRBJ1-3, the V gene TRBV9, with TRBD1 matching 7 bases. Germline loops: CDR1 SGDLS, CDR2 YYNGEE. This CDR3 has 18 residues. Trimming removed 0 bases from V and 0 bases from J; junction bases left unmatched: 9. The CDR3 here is CASSVGVWTGRSGNTIYF. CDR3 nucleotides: TGTGCCAGCAGCGTAGGGGTTTGGACAGGCCGCTCTGGAAACACCATATATTTT.

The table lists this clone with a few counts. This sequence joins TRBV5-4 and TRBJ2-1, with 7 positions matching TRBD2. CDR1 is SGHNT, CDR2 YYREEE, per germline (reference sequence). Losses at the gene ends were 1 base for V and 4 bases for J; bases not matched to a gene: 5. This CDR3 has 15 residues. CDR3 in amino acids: CASSLTGGIYNEQFF. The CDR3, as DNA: TGTGCCAGCAGCTTGACGGGAGGCATATACAATGAGCAGTTCTTC.

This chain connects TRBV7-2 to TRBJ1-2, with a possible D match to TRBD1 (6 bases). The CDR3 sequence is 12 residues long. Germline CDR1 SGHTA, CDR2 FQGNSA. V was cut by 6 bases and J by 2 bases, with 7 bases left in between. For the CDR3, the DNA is TGTGCCAGCAGGGACAGCAACTATGGCTACACCTTC. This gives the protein CASRDSNYGYTF. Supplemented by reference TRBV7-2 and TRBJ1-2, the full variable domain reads GAGVSQSPSNKVTEKGKDVELRCDPISGHTALYWYRQSLGQGLEFLIYFQGNSAPDKSGLPSDRFSAERTGGSVSTLTIQRTQQEDSAVYLCASRDSNYGYTFGSGTRLTVV.

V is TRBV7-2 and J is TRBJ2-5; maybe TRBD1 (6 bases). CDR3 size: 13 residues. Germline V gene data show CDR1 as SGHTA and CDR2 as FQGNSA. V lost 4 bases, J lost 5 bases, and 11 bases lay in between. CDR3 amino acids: CASSSGQLETQYF. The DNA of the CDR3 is TGTGCCAGCAGCTCCGGACAGTTGGAGACCCAGTACTTC.

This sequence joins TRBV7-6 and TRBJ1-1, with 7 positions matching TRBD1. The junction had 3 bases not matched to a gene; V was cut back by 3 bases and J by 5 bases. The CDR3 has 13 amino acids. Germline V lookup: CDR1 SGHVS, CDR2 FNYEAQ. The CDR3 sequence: CASSLNRGTEAFF. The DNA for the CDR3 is TGTGCCAGCAGCTTGAACAGGGGTACTGAAGCTTTCTTT.

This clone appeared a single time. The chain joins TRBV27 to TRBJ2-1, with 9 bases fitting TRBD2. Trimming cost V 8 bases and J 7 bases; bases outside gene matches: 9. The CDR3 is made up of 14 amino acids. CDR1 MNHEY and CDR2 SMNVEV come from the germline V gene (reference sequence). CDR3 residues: CASGAGGPRNEQFF. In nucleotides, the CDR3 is TGTGCCAGCGGGGCGGGAGGGCCAAGGAATGAGCAGTTCTTC.

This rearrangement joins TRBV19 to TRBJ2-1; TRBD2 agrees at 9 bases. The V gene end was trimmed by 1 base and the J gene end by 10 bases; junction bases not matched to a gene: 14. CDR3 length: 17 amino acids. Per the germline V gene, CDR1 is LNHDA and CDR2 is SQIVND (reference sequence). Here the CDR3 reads CASSIVGGGGAWGEQFF. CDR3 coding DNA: TGTGCCAGTAGTATAGTAGGGGGCGGGGGGGCCTGGGGGGAGCAGTTCTTC.

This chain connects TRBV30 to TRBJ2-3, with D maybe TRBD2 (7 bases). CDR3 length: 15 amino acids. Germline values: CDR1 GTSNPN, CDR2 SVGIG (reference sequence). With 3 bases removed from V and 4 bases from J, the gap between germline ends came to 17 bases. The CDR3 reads CAWRKVGGPPDTQYF. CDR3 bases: TGTGCCTGGAGGAAGGTGGGGGGGCCCCCAGATACGCAGTATTTT.

CDR3 DNA sequence: TGTGCCAGCAGTTTAACAGGGGGTTATTATCAGCCCCAGCATTTT. Its translation is CASSLTGGYYQPQHF. This chain uses TRBV28 with TRBJ1-5; 8 bases map to TRBD1. The CDR3 covers 15 residues. V trimming: 2 bases; J trimming: 5 bases; junction bases outside the gene matches: 5. From germline, CDR1 is MDHEN and CDR2 SYDVKM.

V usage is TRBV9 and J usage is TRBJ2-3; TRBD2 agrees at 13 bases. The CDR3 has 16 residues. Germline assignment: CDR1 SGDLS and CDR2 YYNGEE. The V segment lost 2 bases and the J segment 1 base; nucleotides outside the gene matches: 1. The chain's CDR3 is CASSVGLAGGTDTQYF. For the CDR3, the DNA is TGTGCCAGCAGCGTCGGACTAGCGGGGGGCACAGATACGCAGTATTTT.

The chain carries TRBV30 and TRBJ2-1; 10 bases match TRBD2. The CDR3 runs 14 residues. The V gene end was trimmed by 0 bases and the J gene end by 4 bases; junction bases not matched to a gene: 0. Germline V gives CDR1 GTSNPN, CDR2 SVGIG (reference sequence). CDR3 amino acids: CAWSVTSGYNEQFF. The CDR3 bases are TGTGCCTGGAGTGTGACTAGCGGGTACAATGAGCAGTTCTTC.

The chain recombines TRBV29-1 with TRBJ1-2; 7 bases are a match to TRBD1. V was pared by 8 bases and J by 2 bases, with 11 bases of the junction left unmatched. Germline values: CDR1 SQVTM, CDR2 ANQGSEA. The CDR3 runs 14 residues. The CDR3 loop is CSSAGTATNYGYTF. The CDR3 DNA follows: TGCAGCTCGGCCGGGACAGCAACGAACTATGGCTACACCTTC.

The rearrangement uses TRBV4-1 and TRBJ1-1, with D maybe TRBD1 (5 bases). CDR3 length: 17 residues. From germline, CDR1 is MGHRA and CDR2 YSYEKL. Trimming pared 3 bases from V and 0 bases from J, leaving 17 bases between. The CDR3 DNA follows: TGCGCCAGCAGCCACATCGGGCGGGGCATGCTGAACACTGAAGCTTTCTTT. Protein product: CASSHIGRGMLNTEAFF.

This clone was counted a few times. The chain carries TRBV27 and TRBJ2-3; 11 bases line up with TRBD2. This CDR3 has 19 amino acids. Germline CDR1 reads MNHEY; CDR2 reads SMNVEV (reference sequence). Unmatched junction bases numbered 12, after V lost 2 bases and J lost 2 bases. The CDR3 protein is CASSLRRPSGGLYTDTQYF. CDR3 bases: TGTGCCAGCAGTTTAAGGCGGCCTAGCGGGGGGCTGTACACAGATACGCAGTATTTT.